These 13 T cell receptor beta chains were sequenced from one sample in a study of molecular identifiers for immune sequencing clone quantification. TCRdb passed the PCR reads through MiXCR, listing each CDR3 protein once. The table includes over 250 distinct CDR3 sequences, approximately 80% detected once. Streptamers for the pp65 482-490 epitope stained CMV-specific cells, which anti-phycoerythrin magnetic microbeads then enriched. Study-wide results and limits: Expansion driven by infection is reflected in the CMV-specific effector cells, which came from CMV-seropositive donors.

The material sequenced was CMV-specific effector CD8+ T cells from blood (PBMCs), not recorded whether cultured. As to subset: CMVpp65 epitope streptamer+ CD45RA+CCR7-CD27-IL7Rlo effector CD8 T cells. These receptors all stem from a human donor in good health. Some libraries in this study had Jurkat cell RNA spiked in.

V usage is TRBV28 and J usage is TRBJ2-7; TRBD1 is a possible D gene (6 bases). Germline CDR1 MDHEN, CDR2 SYDVKM. This CDR3 region has 14 residues. As DNA, the CDR3 is TGTGCCCGCATCCGGCAGGGGACGGTCTACGCGCAGTCCGTC. Translating it yields CARIRQGTVYAQSV.

This clonotype was observed a handful of times. The chain uses TRBV28 and TRBJ2-7; D is perhaps TRBD1 (6 bases). Trimming took 6 bases from V and 13 from J, leaving 16 bases between them. Germline-derived CDR1 and CDR2 are MDHEN and SYDVKM. This CDR3 has 11 amino acids. CDR3 residues: CASRRQGTVYV. DNA of the CDR3: TGTGCCAGCAGACGGCAGGGGACGGTCTACGTC.

The rearrangement links TRBV28 to TRBJ2-7, with D tentatively TRBD1 or TRBD2 (5 bases each). Germline CDR1 and CDR2: MDHEN and SYDVKM. The CDR3 consists of 14 residues. CDR3: CSLSRPGTVSSQSV. The CDR3 DNA sequence: TGTTCCCTCAGCCGGCCGGGGACGGTCTCCTCGCAGTCCGTC.

Remarks on this clonotype: Relative to the germline gene, one junction end is altered; a read error may explain this. The rearrangement joins TRBV27 to TRBJ1-1; D remains ambiguous. CDR1 and CDR2 (germline): MNHEY, SMNVEV (reference sequence). The CDR3 contains 13 residues. CDR3 loop: CARSFEGSPASFF. The CDR3 region has the DNA TGTGCCCGCAGTTTCGAAGGCTCCCCTGCCTCTTTCTTT.

Remarks on this clonotype: At one end the junction does not follow the germline gene, possibly because of a read error. The chain uses TRBV27 and TRBJ1-1; D ambiguous. The CDR3 sequence is 13 residues long. The germline V gene has CDR1 MNHEY and CDR2 SMNVEV (reference sequence). The CDR3 here is CSLIFEGSPDAFF. The CDR3 bases are TGTTCCCTCATTTTCGAAGGCTCCCCTGACGCTTTCTTT.

Notes on this clonotype: One end of the junction does not line up with germline, which may come from a read error. The chain is built from TRBV28 and TRBJ2-7; D is uncertain. The germline V gene has CDR1 MDHEN and CDR2 SYDVKM. This CDR3 contains 14 residues. The CDR3 sequence: CSSIRPVPVSSPSF. The CDR3 bases are TGTTCCAGCATCCGGCCGGTTCCGGTCTCCTCTCCTTCCTTC.

Of note for this clonotype: An end of the junction does not agree with germline; a read error may underlie this. V and J are TRBV28 and TRBJ2-7; D unresolved. This CDR3 region has 14 residues. Germline CDR1 MDHEN, CDR2 SYDVKM. Here the CDR3 DNA reads TGTTCCAGCAGACGGCATGTTACTGTCTACGAGCAGTCCTTC. Translating it yields CSSRRHVTVYEQSF.

The chain employs TRBV28 and TRBJ2-7; weak D call: TRBD1 (6 bases). Germline CDR1 is MDHEN and CDR2 is SYDVKM. The CDR3 has 14 residues. For the CDR3, the DNA is TGTGCCAGAAGAAGGCAGGGGACGGTCGAAGAGAAGGAAGTC. Encoded protein: CARRRQGTVEEKEV.

About this clonotype itself: A read error may produce the germline difference seen at one junction end. This chain joins TRBV16 and TRBJ2-7, with 13 nucleotides matching TRBD2. Germline V gene sequence: CDR1 KGHSY, CDR2 FQNENV. The CDR3 length is 16 residues. CDR3 nucleotides: TGTGCCAGCAGCTCGGAACTACTAGCGGGGGGGCACGAACAGTACTTC. Residues: CASSSELLAGGHEQYF.

The rearrangement uses TRBV27 and TRBJ1-1; unclear D gene. The ends were cut back, 11 bases at V and 12 bases at J, with 25 bases in the middle. CDR1 is MNHEY, CDR2 SMNVEV, per germline (reference sequence). This CDR3 has 13 amino acids. The chain's CDR3 is CARILDVYPDSFF. CDR3 bases: TGTGCCCGCATTTTAGACGTCTACCCTGACTCTTTCTTT.

Concerning this clonotype itself: A junction end diverges from the germline sequence, so it may reflect a read error. J is TRBJ2-7 and V is TRBV28; D remains ambiguous. CDR3 length: 14 amino acids. Germline CDR1 and CDR2: MDHEN and SYDVKM. CDR3 loop: CALIRPGPVSYPSF. DNA for the CDR3: TGTGCCCTCATCCGGCCTGGTCCGGTCTCCTATCCTTCCTTC. The full variable domain, completed using reference TRBV28 and TRBJ2-7, is DVKVTQSSRYLVKRTGEKVFLECVQDMDHENMFWYRQDPGLGLRLIYFSYDVKMKEKGDIPEGYSVSREKKERFSLILESASTNQTSMYLCALIRPGPVSYPSFGPGTRLTVT.

The chain combines TRBV28 with TRBJ2-7; D remains unclear. The germline CDR1 and CDR2 sequences are MDHEN and SYDVKM. V was pared by 7 bases and J by 3 bases, with 16 bases between. This CDR3 has 14 amino acids. In DNA, the CDR3 is TGTGCCAGCATACGTCAGTGGACGGTCTACGAGCAGTACTTC. This codes for CASIRQWTVYEQYF.

To note about this clonotype: The junction does not match germline at one end; this may be a read error. The chain is built from TRBV28 and TRBJ2-7, with D perhaps being TRBD1 or TRBD2 (5 bases each). The CDR3 is made up of 14 amino acids. Germline V gene lookup returns CDR1 MDHEN and CDR2 SYDVKM. CDR3 sequence (DNA): TGTGCCAGCCGACGGCATGGGACGGTCTACGAGCAGTCCTTC. Residues: CASRRHGTVYEQSF.